Presented here are 24 T cell receptor beta chains from one specimen sequenced in a study of Ad26.COV2.S vaccination and SARS-CoV-2 variants. This table comes from immunoSEQ multiplex PCR, and its TCRdb copy is limited to in-frame clones, with some not included. The sample has 400,000 to 450,000 clones; 92% are singletons. Described treatment: about 20 received Ad26.COV2.S at low or high dose, single or two shots; several received placebo; per-sample allocation not given. On day 63 after the first injection, vaccine and placebo recipients gave samples. Sequenced here: peripheral blood, sampled in a trial of Ad26.COV2.S vaccine versus placebo. The receptors here all came from a person between 18 and 59 years old who received the Ad26.COV2.S COVID-19 vaccine or a placebo.

The chain couples TRBV10-1 to TRBJ1-4; D unresolved. From germline, CDR1 is WNHNN and CDR2 SYGVQD (reference sequence). The CDR3 length is 14 residues. V shed 2 bases and J shed 8 bases, with 12 bases lying between them. The chain's CDR3 is CASSEGSGLEKLFF. CDR3 bases: TGCGCCAGCAGTGAGGGCAGCGGGCTCGAAAAACTGTTTTTT.

This clone was seen a few times. The V gene is TRBV24-1, the J gene TRBJ2-2, with D possibly being TRBD1 (5 bases). Germline V gene lookup returns CDR1 KGHDR and CDR2 SFDVKD. The CDR3 sequence is 14 residues long. The V and J ends lost 7 bases and 4 bases respectively, with 12 bases between them. The CDR3 DNA is TGTGCCACCAGGGCGGACAAGTCCACCGGGGAGCTGTTTTTT. It yields the protein CATRADKSTGELFF.

The chain carries TRBV6-6 and TRBJ1-6; the match to TRBD1 covers 10 bases. With 8 bases clipped from V and 6 bases from J, the junction kept 7 bases outside the gene matches. From germline, CDR1 is MNHNY and CDR2 SVGAGI (reference sequence). The length of the CDR3 is 15 residues. CDR3 nucleotide sequence: TGTGCCAGCCGAAACCGGGACAGGGGTAATTCACCCCTCCACTTT. Protein: CASRNRDRGNSPLHF.

This clone was seen a handful of times. V is TRBV12-3 or TRBV12-4 and J is TRBJ1-4; unclear D gene. The V end lost 6 bases, the J end lost 6 bases, and 8 bases lay between the germline ends. The CDR3 loop spans 12 amino acids. CDR3 nucleotide sequence: TGTGCCAGCAGAGGCAATCATGAAAAACTGTTTTTT. Its protein is CASRGNHEKLFF.

This chain uses TRBV7-9 with TRBJ1-3; unclear D gene. This CDR3 is built from 13 residues. From germline, CDR1 is SEHNR and CDR2 FQNEAQ (reference sequence). The ends were cut back, 1 base at V and 8 bases at J, with 9 bases in the middle. In DNA form, the CDR3 reads TGTGCCAGCAGCTTAGAAGGTGTGGACACCATATATTTT. As protein: CASSLEGVDTIYF.

The V gene is TRBV28, the J gene TRBJ2-7, with TRBD1 matching over 8 bases. The germline gives CDR1 MDHEN, CDR2 SYDVKM. The CDR3 loop spans 15 amino acids. V lost 6 bases, J lost 5 bases, and 12 bases stayed unmatched. This chain's CDR3 is CASRRPSTGDHEQYF. CDR3 bases: TGTGCCAGCAGGAGGCCCTCGACAGGGGACCACGAGCAGTACTTC. The full variable domain, rest sourced from reference TRBV28 and TRBJ2-7, is DVKVTQSSRYLVKRTGEKVFLECVQDMDHENMFWYRQDPGLGLRLIYFSYDVKMKEKGDIPEGYSVSREKKERFSLILESASTNQTSMYLCASRRPSTGDHEQYFGPGTRLTVT.

V and J are TRBV7-9 and TRBJ1-3; D gene uncertain. CDR3 length: 15 amino acids. Germline V gene data show CDR1 as SEHNR and CDR2 as FQNEAQ (reference sequence). The germline V and J ends were trimmed by 6 bases and 4 bases, with 16 bases remaining between them. The CDR3 is CASRSTPNLGNTIYF. DNA for the CDR3: TGTGCCAGCAGATCTACACCTAACCTCGGAAACACCATATATTTT.

The chain links TRBV12-5 to TRBJ2-1, with TRBD2 as a possible D gene (5 bases). Trimming cost V 3 bases and J 7 bases, with 13 bases left between them. The CDR3 consists of 14 residues. Germline CDR1 reads LGHNT; CDR2 reads FRNRAP. The CDR3 DNA reads as TGTGCTAGTGGTTTAGGGTCAGGAGGTAATGAGCAGTTCTTC. Translating it yields CASGLGSGGNEQFF.

This chain connects TRBV27 to TRBJ1-4, with D perhaps TRBD1 (6 bases). The CDR3 totals 15 residues. V lost 5 bases, J lost 4 bases, and 14 bases lay in between. Germline CDR1 is MNHEY and CDR2 is SMNVEV (reference sequence). CDR3 residues: CASSNQGTRNEKLFF. The CDR3 DNA follows: TGTGCCAGCAGTAACCAGGGGACCCGTAATGAAAAACTGTTTTTT.

The chain combines TRBV5-4 with TRBJ1-6, with TRBD1 as a possible D gene (5 bases). This CDR3 has 14 residues. Germline-derived CDR1 and CDR2 are SGHNT and YYREEE (reference sequence). Trimming removed 4 bases from V and 3 bases from J, with 8 bases in between. Here the CDR3 DNA reads TGTGCCAGCAGCATCAGGGACTATAATTCACCCCTCCACTTT. It encodes CASSIRDYNSPLHF.

V gene TRBV7-2 combines with J gene TRBJ1-6, with a possible D match to TRBD1 (5 bases). CDR3 length: 16 amino acids. The ends were cut back, 6 bases at V and 9 bases at J, with 21 bases in the middle. Per the germline V gene, CDR1 is SGHTA and CDR2 is FQGNSA. CDR3 protein: CASRATGVSNGSPLHF. The CDR3 DNA reads TGTGCCAGCAGAGCTACAGGCGTTAGCAACGGTTCACCCCTCCACTTT.

The DNA for the CDR3 is TGCGCCAGCAGCTTGGGGACAGTCCAAGAGACCCAGTACTTC. Translating it yields CASSLGTVQETQYF. The chain uses TRBV5-1 and TRBJ2-5; D is perhaps TRBD1 (6 bases). CDR1 and CDR2 (germline): SGHRS, YFSETQ. Trimming removed 0 bases from V and 1 base from J, with 7 bases in between. This CDR3 is 14 amino acids long.

This clone was seen only once. CDR3 sequence (DNA): TGTGCCACCAGCAGAGTTGTTAGCGGGGCCCCTGAGCAGTTCTTC. Encoded protein: CATSRVVSGAPEQFF. This sequence joins TRBV15 and TRBJ2-1; 8 bases are shared with TRBD2. The CDR3 is 15 residues long. Germline CDR1 LNHNV, CDR2 YYDKDF (reference sequence). V gave up 1 base and J gave up 9 bases; unmatched junction bases: 8.

This clone has a single count. The J gene is TRBJ2-5, the V gene TRBV7-2; TRBD2 aligns across 10 bases. V shed 5 bases and J 5 bases; nucleotides not matched to a gene: 8. CDR1 and CDR2 (germline): SGHTA, FQGNSA. This CDR3 is 15 amino acids long. Here the CDR3 reads CASSGSGGAAETQYF. CDR3 nucleotide sequence: TGTGCCAGCAGCGGGAGCGGGGGGGCCGCTGAGACCCAGTACTTC. The full variable domain, completed using reference TRBV7-2 and TRBJ2-5, is GAGVSQSPSNKVTEKGKDVELRCDPISGHTALYWYRQSLGQGLEFLIYFQGNSAPDKSGLPSDRFSAERTGGSVSTLTIQRTQQEDSAVYLCASSGSGGAAETQYFGPGTRLLVL.

This chain links TRBV6-2 or TRBV6-3 with TRBJ2-3, with D possibly TRBD2 on 7 matching bases. Trimming cost V 1 base and J 4 bases, with 15 bases left between them. The CDR3 runs 16 residues. Germline V gene sequence: CDR1 MNHEY, CDR2 SVGEGT. CDR3 loop: CASSYYEGGAPDTQYF. The CDR3, as DNA: TGTGCCAGCAGTTACTACGAAGGGGGGGCGCCAGATACGCAGTATTTT.

The chain joins TRBV5-1 to TRBJ2-3; TRBD2 matches at 12 bases. The CDR3 loop spans 16 amino acids. J gave up 1 base and V 4 bases, and 4 bases lay outside the gene matches. Germline V gene lookup returns CDR1 SGHRS and CDR2 YFSETQ. This CDR3 reads CASSTRTSGGTDTQYF. As DNA, the CDR3 is TGCGCCAGCAGCACGAGGACTAGCGGGGGCACAGATACGCAGTATTTT.

This sequence joins TRBV19 and TRBJ2-1, with a tentative D call TRBD2 (7 bases). The V gene lost 1 base and the J gene lost 9 bases, with 19 bases spanning the gap. Germline CDR1 is LNHDA and CDR2 is SQIVND (reference sequence). This CDR3 is 16 amino acids long. The DNA of the CDR3 is TGTGCCAGTAGTATAGTTCCGGGGGGACATCATGGTGAGCAGTTCTTC. It yields the protein CASSIVPGGHHGEQFF.

This chain joins TRBV24-1 and TRBJ2-5; 8 bases are a match to TRBD2. This CDR3 is 17 amino acids long. J lost 3 bases, V lost 4 bases, and 12 bases had no gene match. Germline CDR1 and CDR2: KGHDR and SFDVKD. In nucleotides, the CDR3 is TGTGCCACCAGTGACCAGAGCCCGGGGGGGCTGGAAGAGACCCAGTACTTC. Amino acids: CATSDQSPGGLEETQYF.

This clone was seen a handful of times. The chain links TRBV5-6 to TRBJ2-7; possible D gene TRBD2, 6 bases. The germline V and J ends were trimmed by 6 bases and 1 base, with 17 bases remaining between them. The CDR3 runs to 15 residues. Germline values: CDR1 SGHDT, CDR2 YYEEEE. The CDR3 nucleotides read TGTGCCAGCACCCCCGGGGGAGGCCTTTCCTACGAGCAGTACTTC. Protein: CASTPGGGLSYEQYF.

This clone was seen a single time. CDR3 region: CASSQVLPFQGASKETQYF. CDR3 nucleotides: TGCGCCAGCAGCCAAGTGCTTCCTTTTCAGGGAGCAAGTAAAGAGACCCAGTACTTC. The gene calls are TRBV4-1 and TRBJ2-5; the D gene could be TRBD1 or TRBD2 (5 bases each). Germline V gene sequence: CDR1 MGHRA, CDR2 YSYEKL. The CDR3 totals 19 residues. V lost 1 base and J 3 bases, leaving 24 bases between the germline ends.

As concerns this clone: Additional DNA sequences in this sample encode the identical CDR3. The chain has TRBV12-3 or TRBV12-4 and TRBJ1-2, with 7 bases fitting TRBD1. V lost 6 bases, J lost 5 bases, and 3 bases stayed unmatched. The CDR3 extends over 12 amino acids. CDR3 amino acids: CASSPTGYGYTF. The CDR3 region has the DNA TGTGCCAGCAGCCCGACAGGGTATGGCTACACCTTC.

The chain employs TRBV29-1 and TRBJ1-2; D is unclear. This CDR3 has 11 residues. Trimming took 1 base from V and 3 from J, leaving 3 bases between them. Per germline, CDR1 SQVTM and CDR2 ANQGSEA. CDR3 amino acids: CSVEGYYGYTF. The CDR3 DNA reads TGCAGCGTTGAAGGGTACTATGGCTACACCTTC.

V usage is TRBV6-5 and J usage is TRBJ2-1; no reliable D call. The ends were cut back, 5 bases at V and 7 bases at J, with 12 bases in the middle. The CDR3 is 13 residues long. Germline V gene sequence: CDR1 MNHEY, CDR2 SVGAGI. The CDR3 is CASSPGWSNEQFF. The CDR3, as DNA: TGTGCCAGCAGTCCGGGTTGGTCAAATGAGCAGTTCTTC.

DNA for the CDR3: TGTGCCAGCAGCTTAGTATGGTCAAGCACAGATACGCAGTATTTT. Amino acids: CASSLVWSSTDTQYF. The V and J genes are TRBV11-2 and TRBJ2-3; D not certain. V lost 1 base, J lost 0 bases, and 8 bases lay in between. This CDR3 spans 15 amino acids. In germline, CDR1 is SGHAT, CDR2 FQNNGV.